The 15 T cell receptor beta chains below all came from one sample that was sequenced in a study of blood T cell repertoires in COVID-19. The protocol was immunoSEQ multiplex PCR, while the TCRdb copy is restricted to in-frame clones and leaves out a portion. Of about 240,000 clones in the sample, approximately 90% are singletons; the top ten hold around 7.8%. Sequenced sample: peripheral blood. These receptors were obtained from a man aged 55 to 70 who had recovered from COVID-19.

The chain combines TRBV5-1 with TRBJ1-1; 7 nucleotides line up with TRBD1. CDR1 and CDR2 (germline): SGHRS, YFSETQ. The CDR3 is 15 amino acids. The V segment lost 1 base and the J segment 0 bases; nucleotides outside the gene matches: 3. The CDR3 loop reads CASSLPDRLNTEAFF. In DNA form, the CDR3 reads TGCGCCAGCAGCTTGCCGGACAGGTTGAACACTGAAGCTTTCTTT.

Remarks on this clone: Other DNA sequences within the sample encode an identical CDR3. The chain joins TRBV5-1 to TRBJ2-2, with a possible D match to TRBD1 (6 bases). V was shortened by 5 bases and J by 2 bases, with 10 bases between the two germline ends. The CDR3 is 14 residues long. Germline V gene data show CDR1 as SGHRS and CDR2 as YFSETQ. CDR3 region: CASSSQGNTGELFF. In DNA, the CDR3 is TGCGCCAGCAGTTCACAGGGAAACACCGGGGAGCTGTTTTTT.

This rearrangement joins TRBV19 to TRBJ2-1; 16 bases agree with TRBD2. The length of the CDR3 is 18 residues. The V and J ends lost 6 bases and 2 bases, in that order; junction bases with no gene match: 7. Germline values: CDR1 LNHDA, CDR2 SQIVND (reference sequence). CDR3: CASSSGTSGGVAYNEQFF. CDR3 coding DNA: TGTGCCAGTAGCTCCGGGACTAGCGGGGGGGTAGCCTACAATGAGCAGTTCTTC.

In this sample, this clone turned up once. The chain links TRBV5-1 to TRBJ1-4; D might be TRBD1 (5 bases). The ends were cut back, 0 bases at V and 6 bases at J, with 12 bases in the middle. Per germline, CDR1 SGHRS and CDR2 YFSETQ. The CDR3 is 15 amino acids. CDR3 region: CASSLAATVYEKLFF. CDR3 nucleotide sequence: TGCGCCAGCAGCTTGGCCGCGACAGTCTATGAAAAACTGTTTTTT.

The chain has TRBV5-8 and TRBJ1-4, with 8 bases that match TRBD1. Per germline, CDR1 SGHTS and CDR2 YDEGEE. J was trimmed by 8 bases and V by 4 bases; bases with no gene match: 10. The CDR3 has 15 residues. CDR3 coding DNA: TGTGCCAGCAGCAGGGGACAGGCTGGGGACGAAAAACTGTTTTTT. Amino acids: CASSRGQAGDEKLFF.

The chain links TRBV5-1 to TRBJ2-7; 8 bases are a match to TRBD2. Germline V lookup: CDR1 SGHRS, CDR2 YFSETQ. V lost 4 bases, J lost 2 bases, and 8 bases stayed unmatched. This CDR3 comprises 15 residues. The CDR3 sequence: CASSPLAGPTYEQYF. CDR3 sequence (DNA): TGCGCCAGCAGCCCCTTAGCGGGGCCAACCTACGAGCAGTACTTC.

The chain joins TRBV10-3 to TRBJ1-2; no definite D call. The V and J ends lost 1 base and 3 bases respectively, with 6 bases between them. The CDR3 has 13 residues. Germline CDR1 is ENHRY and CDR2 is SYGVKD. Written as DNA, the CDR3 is TGTGCCATCAGTGAGTTGGAGTACTATGGCTACACCTTC. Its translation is CAISELEYYGYTF.

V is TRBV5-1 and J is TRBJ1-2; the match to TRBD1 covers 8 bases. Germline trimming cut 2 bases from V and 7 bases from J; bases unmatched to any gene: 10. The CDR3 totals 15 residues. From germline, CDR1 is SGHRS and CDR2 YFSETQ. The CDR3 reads CASSFIETGDRGYTF. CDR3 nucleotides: TGCGCCAGCAGCTTTATAGAGACAGGGGACCGTGGCTACACCTTC.

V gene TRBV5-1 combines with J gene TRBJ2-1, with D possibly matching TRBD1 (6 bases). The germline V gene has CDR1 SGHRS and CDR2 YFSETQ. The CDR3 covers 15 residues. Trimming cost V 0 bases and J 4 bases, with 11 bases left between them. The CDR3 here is CASSLDQGLYNEQFF. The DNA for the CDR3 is TGCGCCAGCAGCTTGGATCAGGGGCTATACAATGAGCAGTTCTTC.

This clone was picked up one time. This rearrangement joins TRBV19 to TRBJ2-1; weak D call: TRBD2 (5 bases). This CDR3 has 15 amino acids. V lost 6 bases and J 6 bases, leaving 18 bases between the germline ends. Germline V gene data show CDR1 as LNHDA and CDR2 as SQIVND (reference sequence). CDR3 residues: CASRKEVGVSNEQFF. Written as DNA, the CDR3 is TGTGCCAGTAGGAAGGAGGTCGGGGTGAGCAATGAGCAGTTCTTC. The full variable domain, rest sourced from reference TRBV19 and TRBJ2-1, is DGGITQSPKYLFRKEGQNVTLSCEQNLNHDAMYWYRQDPGQGLRLIYYSQIVNDFQKGDIAEGYSVSREKKESFPLTVTSAQKNPTAFYLCASRKEVGVSNEQFFGPGTRLTVL.

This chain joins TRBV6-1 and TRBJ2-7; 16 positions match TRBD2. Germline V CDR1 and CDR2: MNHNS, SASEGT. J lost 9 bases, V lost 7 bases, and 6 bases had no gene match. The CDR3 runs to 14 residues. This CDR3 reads CASTKGLAGGRQYF. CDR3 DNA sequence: TGTGCCAGCACCAAGGGACTAGCGGGGGGGCGGCAGTACTTC.

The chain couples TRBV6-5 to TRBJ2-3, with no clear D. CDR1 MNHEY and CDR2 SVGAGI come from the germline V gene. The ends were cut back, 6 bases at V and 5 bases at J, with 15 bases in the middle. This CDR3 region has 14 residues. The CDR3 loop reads CASRPLVELDTQYF. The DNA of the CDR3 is TGTGCCAGCAGGCCCCTTGTGGAGTTAGATACGCAGTATTTT.

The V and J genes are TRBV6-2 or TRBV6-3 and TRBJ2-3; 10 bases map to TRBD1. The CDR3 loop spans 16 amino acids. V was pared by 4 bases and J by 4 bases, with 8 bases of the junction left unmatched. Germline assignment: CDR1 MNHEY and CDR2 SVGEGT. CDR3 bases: TGTGCCAGCAGTTTCCGGACAGGGGGTTTTGCAGATACGCAGTATTTT. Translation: CASSFRTGGFADTQYF.

Here the CDR3 reads CASSAGLAGDGDTQYF. In DNA, the CDR3 is TGTGCCAGCAGCGCGGGCCTAGCGGGGGATGGAGATACGCAGTATTTT. The chain recombines TRBV9 with TRBJ2-3, with 10 bases that match TRBD2. The CDR3 length is 16 residues. With 3 bases clipped from V and 5 bases from J, the junction kept 9 bases outside the gene matches. Germline loops: CDR1 SGDLS, CDR2 YYNGEE.

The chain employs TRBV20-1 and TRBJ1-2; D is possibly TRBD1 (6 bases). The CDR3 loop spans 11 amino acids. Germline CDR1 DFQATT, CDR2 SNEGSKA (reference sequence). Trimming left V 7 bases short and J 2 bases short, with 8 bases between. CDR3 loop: CSGQENYGYTF. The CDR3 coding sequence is TGCAGTGGACAGGAAAACTATGGCTACACCTTC.